Detailed here is one T cell receptor beta chain. The Seattle site enrolled patients during active infection and followed them longitudinally. The CDR3 is made up of 15 amino acids. Germline CDR1 is LNHDA and CDR2 is SQIVND (reference sequence). Trimming removed 5 bases at V and 2 bases at J, with 13 bases between. The sample is drawn from a study of blood T cell repertoires in COVID-19. Study-wide background: T cells, B-cell-depleted T cells, or PBMCs supplied cDNA or gDNA.

Authors' data handling: Reference gene primers were amplified, and this amplification served to estimate nucleated cell counts. Profiling relied on immunoSEQ multiplex PCR, and the TCRdb table lists in-frame clones only, not all of them. V and J calls plus clone size are reproduced from that table; the DNA served to infer D and trimming. The sample lists about 120,000 clones; approximately 86% were seen once. Sequenced: peripheral blood. The source is a woman in her 70s with COVID-19, enrolled during active disease. This chain joins TRBV19 and TRBJ1-5; TRBD1 might be the D (6 bases). CDR3 in amino acids: CASSLQGSGNQPQHF. In DNA form, the CDR3 reads TGTGCCAGTAGTCTACAGGGTAGTGGCAATCAGCCCCAGCATTTT. Together with reference TRBV19 and TRBJ1-5, the CDR3 gives the full variable domain: DGGITQSPKYLFRKEGQNVTLSCEQNLNHDAMYWYRQDPGQGLRLIYYSQIVNDFQKGDIAEGYSVSREKKESFPLTVTSAQKNPTAFYLCASSLQGSGNQPQHFGDGTRLSIL.